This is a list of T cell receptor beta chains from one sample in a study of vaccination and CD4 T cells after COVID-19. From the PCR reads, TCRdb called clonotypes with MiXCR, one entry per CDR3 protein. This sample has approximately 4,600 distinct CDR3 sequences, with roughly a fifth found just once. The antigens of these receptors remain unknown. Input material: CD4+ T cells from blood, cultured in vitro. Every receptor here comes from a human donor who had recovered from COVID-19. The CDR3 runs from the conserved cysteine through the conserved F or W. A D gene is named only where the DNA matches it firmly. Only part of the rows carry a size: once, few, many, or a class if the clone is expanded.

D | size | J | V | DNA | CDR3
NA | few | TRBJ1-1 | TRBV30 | TGTGCCTGGACTGGTATGACTGAAGCTTTCTTT | CAWTGMTEAFF
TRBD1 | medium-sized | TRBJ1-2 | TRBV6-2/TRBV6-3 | TGTGCCAGCAGCCAAACCGGGACAGGCTATGGCTACACCTTC | CASSQTGTGYGYTF
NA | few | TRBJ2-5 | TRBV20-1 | TGCAGTGCTAAACAGGGCAGGGGGGGAGAGACCCAGTACTTC | CSAKQGRGGETQYF
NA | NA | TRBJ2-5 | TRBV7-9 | TGTGCCAGCAGCTCGACTGGGCGGGAGACCCAGTACTTC | CASSSTGRETQYF
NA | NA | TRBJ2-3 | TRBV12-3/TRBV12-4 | TGTGCCAGCATCAGGGGGGGACGGGACACAGATACGCAGTATTTT | CASIRGGRDTDTQYF
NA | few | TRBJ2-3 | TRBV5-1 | TGCGCCAGCAGCTCTCAAACCGGGGGCACGCAGTATTTT | CASSSQTGGTQYF
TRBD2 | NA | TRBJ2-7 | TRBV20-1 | TGCAGTGCGATCCATAGCGGGGGGGCCTCGGGGGAGCAGTACTTC | CSAIHSGGASGEQYF
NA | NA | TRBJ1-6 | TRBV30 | TGTGCCTGGCGGAAAGGGGGCTCCTATAATTCACCCCTCCACTTT | CAWRKGGSYNSPLHF
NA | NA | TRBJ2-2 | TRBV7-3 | TGTGCCAGCAGCTTATTCCCCCCGGCGGCGGGACCCGGGGAGCTGTTTTTT | CASSLFPPAAGPGELFF
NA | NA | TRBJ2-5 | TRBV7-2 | TGTGCCAGCAGCTTAGCGGGGGGGGCCGGTGTGACCCAGTACTTC | CASSLAGGAGVTQYF
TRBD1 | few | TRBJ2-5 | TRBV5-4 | TGTGCCAGCAGCTCCGGACAGGAACCAGAGACCCAGTACTTC | CASSSGQEPETQYF
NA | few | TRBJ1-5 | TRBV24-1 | TGTGCCACCAGTGACCCCTATAGCAATCAGCCCCAGCATTTT | CATSDPYSNQPQHF
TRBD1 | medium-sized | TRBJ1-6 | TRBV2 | TGTGCCAGCGGGGACAGGATGCATTCACCCCTCCACTTT | CASGDRMHSPLHF
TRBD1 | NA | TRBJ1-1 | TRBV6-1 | TGTGCCAGCACCTGGGACAGGGGCCGAGTAGCTTTCTTT | CASTWDRGRVAFF
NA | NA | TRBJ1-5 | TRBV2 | TGTGCCAGCAACAGTGAATTGGGCTCCCGCGGCAATCAGCCCCAGCATTTT | CASNSELGSRGNQPQHF
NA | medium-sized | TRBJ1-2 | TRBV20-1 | TGCAGTGCTCGCGATGGAGGGGTTGTTGGCTACACCTTC | CSARDGGVVGYTF
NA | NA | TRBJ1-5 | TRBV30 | TGTGCCTGGAGTGTACCCAGGGTTAGCAATCAGCCCCAGCATTTT | CAWSVPRVSNQPQHF
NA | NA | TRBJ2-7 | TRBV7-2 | TGTGCCAGCAGCTTTCCCGAGGCGACAGGCTCCTACGAGCAGTACTTC | CASSFPEATGSYEQYF
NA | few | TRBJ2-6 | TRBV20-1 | TGCAGTGCAACCCCCACCTCTGGGGCCAACGTCCTGACTTTC | CSATPTSGANVLTF
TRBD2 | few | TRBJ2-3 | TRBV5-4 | TGTGCCAGCAGTGACCCCCCTAGTCTAGCGGGGGGCCTTAAGCGCACAGATACGCAGTATTTT | CASSDPPSLAGGLKRTDTQYF
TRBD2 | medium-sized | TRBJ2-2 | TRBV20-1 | TGCAGTGCGCAACATCGGGGGGGCGTCGGCGGGGAGCTGTTTTTT | CSAQHRGGVGGELFF
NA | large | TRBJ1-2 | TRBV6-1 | TGTGCCAGCAGTCCCCTCCCCACACCGGATGGCTACACCTTC | CASSPLPTPDGYTF
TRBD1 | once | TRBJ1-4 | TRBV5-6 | TGTGCCAGCAGCGGGCCAGACAGGGGAGATGAAAAACTGTTTTTT | CASSGPDRGDEKLFF